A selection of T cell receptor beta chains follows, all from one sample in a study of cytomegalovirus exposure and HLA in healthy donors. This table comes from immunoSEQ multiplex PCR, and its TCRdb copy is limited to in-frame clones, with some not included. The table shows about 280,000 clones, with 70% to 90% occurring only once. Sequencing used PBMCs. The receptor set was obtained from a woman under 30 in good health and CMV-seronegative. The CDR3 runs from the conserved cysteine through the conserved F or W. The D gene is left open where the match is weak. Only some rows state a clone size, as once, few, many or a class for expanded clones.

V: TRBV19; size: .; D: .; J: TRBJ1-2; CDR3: CASNRQGNYGYTF; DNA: TGTGCCAGTAATAGGCAGGGTAACTATGGCTACACCTTC
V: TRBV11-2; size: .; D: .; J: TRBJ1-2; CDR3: CASSSGYGYTF; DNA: TGTGCCAGCAGCTCAGGGTATGGCTACACCTTC
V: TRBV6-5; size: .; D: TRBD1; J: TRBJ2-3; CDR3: CASSYSTGASTDTQYF; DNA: TGTGCCAGCAGTTACTCGACAGGGGCTAGCACAGATACGCAGTATTTT
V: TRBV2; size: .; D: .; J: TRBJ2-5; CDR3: CASSDKIGTGPHPSQETQYF; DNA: TGTGCCAGCAGTGACAAGATTGGTACAGGGCCCCACCCCAGCCAAGAGACCCAGTACTTC
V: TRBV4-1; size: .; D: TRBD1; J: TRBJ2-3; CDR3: CASSGRGPGQDPDTQYF; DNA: TGCGCCAGCAGCGGACGTGGACCGGGACAGGACCCAGATACGCAGTATTTT
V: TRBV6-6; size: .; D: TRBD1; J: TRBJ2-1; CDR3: CASSLPGQGDNEQFF; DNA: TGTGCCAGCAGTCTTCCGGGACAGGGAGACAATGAGCAGTTCTTC
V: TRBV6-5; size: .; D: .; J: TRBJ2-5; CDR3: CASSYSRFSETQYF; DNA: TGTGCCAGCAGTTACTCCAGGTTTTCAGAGACCCAGTACTTC
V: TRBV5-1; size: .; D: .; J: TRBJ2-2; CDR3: CASSSTGLAGELFF; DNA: TGCGCCAGCAGCTCAACAGGGTTAGCCGGGGAGCTGTTTTTT
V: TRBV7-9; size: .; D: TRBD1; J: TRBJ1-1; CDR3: CASSSGALQGPPTTEAFF; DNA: TGTGCTAGCAGCTCAGGAGCATTACAGGGGCCACCAACCACTGAAGCTTTCTTT
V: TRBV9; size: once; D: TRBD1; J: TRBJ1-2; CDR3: CASSARTGTGDGYTF; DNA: TGTGCCAGCAGCGCAAGGACAGGGACAGGCGATGGCTACACCTTC
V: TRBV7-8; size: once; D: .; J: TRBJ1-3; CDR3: CASSSQTRGGTIYF; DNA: TGTGCCAGCAGCTCCCAGACACGGGGGGGCACCATATATTTT
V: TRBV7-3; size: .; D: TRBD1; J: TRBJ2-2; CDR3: CASSQGTANTGELFF; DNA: TGTGCCAGCAGCCAAGGGACAGCGAACACCGGGGAGCTGTTTTTT
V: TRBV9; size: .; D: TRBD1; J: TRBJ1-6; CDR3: CASSPRTGPSSYNSPLHF; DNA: TGTGCCAGCAGCCCCCGGACAGGCCCGAGCTCCTATAATTCACCCCTCCACTTT
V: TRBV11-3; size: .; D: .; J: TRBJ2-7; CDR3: CASSPPGSYEQYF; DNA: TGTGCCAGCAGCCCACCCGGGTCCTACGAGCAGTACTTC
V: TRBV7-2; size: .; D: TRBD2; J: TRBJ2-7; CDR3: CASSFRSLAGAFSYEQYF; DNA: TGTGCCAGCAGCTTTAGATCGCTAGCGGGGGCCTTCTCCTACGAGCAGTACTTC
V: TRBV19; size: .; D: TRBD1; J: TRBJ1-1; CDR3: CASSGQGAAEAFF; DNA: TGTGCCAGTAGTGGACAGGGGGCCGCTGAAGCTTTCTTT
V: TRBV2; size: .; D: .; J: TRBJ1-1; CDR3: CASSDQGYTEAFF; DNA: TGTGCCAGCAGTGACCAGGGCTACACTGAAGCTTTCTTT
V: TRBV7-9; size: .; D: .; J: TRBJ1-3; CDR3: CASSLGYSGNTIYF; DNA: TGTGCCAGCAGCTTGGGCTACTCTGGAAACACCATATATTTT
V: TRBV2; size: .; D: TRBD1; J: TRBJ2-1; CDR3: CASSRDRVNEQFF; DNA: TGTGCCAGCAGCCGGGACAGGGTTAATGAGCAGTTCTTC
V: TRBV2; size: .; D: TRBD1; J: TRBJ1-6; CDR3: CASSGQVNSPLHF; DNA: TGTGCCAGCAGCGGACAGGTTAATTCACCCCTCCACTTT
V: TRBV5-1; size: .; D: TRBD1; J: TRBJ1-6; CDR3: CASSLDRVYSALHF; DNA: TGCGCCAGCAGCTTAGACAGGGTTTATTCGGCCCTCCACTTT
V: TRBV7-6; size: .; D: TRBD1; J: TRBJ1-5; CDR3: CASSLRDRGVQPQHF; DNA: TGTGCCAGCAGCTTACGGGACAGGGGGGTTCAGCCCCAGCATTTT
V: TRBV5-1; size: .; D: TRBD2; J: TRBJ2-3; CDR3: CASSLDPGGITDTQYF; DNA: TGCGCCAGCAGCTTGGATCCGGGGGGAATCACAGATACGCAGTATTTT
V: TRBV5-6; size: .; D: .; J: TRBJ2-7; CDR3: CASSLGRTYEQYF; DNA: TGTGCCAGCTCTCTCGGCAGGACCTACGAGCAGTACTTC
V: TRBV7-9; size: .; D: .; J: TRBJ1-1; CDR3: CASFAGGGLRFEAFF; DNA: TGTGCCAGTTTCGCGGGCGGGGGCCTCAGGTTTGAAGCTTTCTTT
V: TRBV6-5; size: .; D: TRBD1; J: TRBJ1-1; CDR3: CASSYRQGTEAFF; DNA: TGTGCCAGCAGTTACCGACAGGGAACTGAAGCTTTCTTT
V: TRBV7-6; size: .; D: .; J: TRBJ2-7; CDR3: CASSLGGGNYEQYF; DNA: TGTGCCAGCAGCTTAGGTGGGGGGAACTACGAGCAGTACTTC
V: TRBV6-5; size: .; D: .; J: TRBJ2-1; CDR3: CASSPQQSYNEQFF; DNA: TGTGCCAGCAGTCCACAGCAGTCCTACAATGAGCAGTTCTTC
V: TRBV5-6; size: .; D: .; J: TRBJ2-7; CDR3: CASSVGTTYEQYF; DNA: TGTGCCAGCAGCGTGGGCACTACTTACGAGCAGTACTTC
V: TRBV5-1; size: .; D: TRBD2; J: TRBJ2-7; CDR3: CASSSPSGGAYEQYF; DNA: TGCGCCAGCAGCTCGCCTAGCGGGGGGGCCTACGAGCAGTACTTC
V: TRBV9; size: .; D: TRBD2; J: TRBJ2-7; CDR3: CASSPTGGSSYEQYF; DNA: TGTGCCAGCAGCCCCACGGGCGGGAGCTCCTACGAGCAGTACTTC
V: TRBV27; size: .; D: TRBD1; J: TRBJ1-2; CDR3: CASKPTGRNRGYTF; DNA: TGTGCCAGCAAACCGACAGGGAGGAATCGTGGCTACACCTTC
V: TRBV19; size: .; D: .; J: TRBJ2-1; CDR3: CASSLRGPAGHGEQFF; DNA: TGTGCCAGTAGTCTCCGGGGGCCAGCGGGGCATGGTGAGCAGTTCTTC
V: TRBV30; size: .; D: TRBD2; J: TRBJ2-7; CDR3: CAWSLTSGEQYF; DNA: TGTGCCTGGAGCTTAACTAGCGGCGAGCAGTACTTC
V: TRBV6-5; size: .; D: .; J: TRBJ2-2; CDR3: CASLRRHHTGELFF; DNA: TGTGCCAGCCTCCGTCGACACCACACCGGGGAGCTGTTTTTT
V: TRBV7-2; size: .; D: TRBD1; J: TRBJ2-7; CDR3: CASSYRGSLFYEQYF; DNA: TGTGCCAGCAGTTACAGGGGGTCCTTATTCTACGAGCAGTACTTC
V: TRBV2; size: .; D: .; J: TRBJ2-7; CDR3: CASSDGRRTKDEQYF; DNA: TGTGCCAGCAGTGATGGCCGGAGGACTAAAGACGAGCAGTACTTC
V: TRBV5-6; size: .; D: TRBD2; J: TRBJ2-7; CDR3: CASSFQRGGGYEQYF; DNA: TGTGCCAGCAGCTTCCAGCGGGGGGGCGGATACGAGCAGTACTTC
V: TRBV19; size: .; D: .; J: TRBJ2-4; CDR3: CASRPESQPRDIQYF; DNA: TGTGCCAGTAGGCCCGAGAGCCAACCACGGGACATTCAGTACTTC
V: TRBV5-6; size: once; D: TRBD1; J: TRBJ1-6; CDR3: CASSSYGQGYNSPLHF; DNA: TGTGCCAGCAGCTCCTACGGACAGGGATATAATTCCCCCCTCCACTTT
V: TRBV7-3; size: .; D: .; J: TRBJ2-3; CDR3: CASSLTGGYTDTQYF; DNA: TGTGCCAGCAGCTTAACCGGCGGCTACACAGATACGCAGTATTTT
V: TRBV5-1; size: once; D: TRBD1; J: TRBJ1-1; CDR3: CASSLGDREAFF; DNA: TGCGCCAGCAGCTTGGGGGACAGGGAAGCTTTCTTT
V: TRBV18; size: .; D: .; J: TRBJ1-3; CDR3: CASSLGEGNTIYF; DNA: TGTGCCAGCTCCCTCGGGGAAGGAAACACCATATATTTT
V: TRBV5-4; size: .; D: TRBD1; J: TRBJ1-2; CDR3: CASSYKGQGAYGYTF; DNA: TGTGCCAGCAGTTACAAGGGACAGGGGGCGTATGGCTACACCTTC
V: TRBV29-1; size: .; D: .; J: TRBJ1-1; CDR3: CSVEDPGSTEAFF; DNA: TGCAGCGTTGAAGATCCCGGGAGTACTGAAGCTTTCTTT
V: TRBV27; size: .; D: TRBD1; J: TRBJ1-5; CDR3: CASSAGQGNQPQHF; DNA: TGTGCCAGCAGTGCCGGACAGGGTAATCAGCCCCAGCATTTT